This passage covers 12 T cell receptor delta chains from one sample sequenced in a study of γδ T cells in repeated Plasmodium falciparum infection. TCRdb applied CATT to the multiplex PCR reads for clone calling. The sample holds roughly 90,000 delta-chain clones, over 0.75% seen once. Bulk repertoires came from Vgamma9/Vdelta2+ or Vdelta2-negative gammadelta T cells flow-sorted from PBMC. Sequenced: gamma-delta T cells from blood. The receptors here all came from a pool of human donors (malaria-infected and uninfected, not separated).

Note on this clone: A far larger clone is off by one base, so a read error is likely. In the same sample, other DNA sequences code for this CDR3. The chain combines TRDV2 with TRDJ3; TRDD3 aligns across 8 bases. Since TCRdb gives no J gene, matching the DNA to germline was used here to assign it. CDR1 is GEAIGNYY, CDR2 EKD, per germline. This CDR3 spans 18 amino acids. The CDR3 nucleotides are TGTGCCTGTGATTATGGGGGATCCCAAGCCTGGGATACCCGACAGATGTTTTTC. Translating it yields CACDYGGSQAWDTRQMFF.

This clone was observed at least ten times. The chain links TRDV1 to TRDJ1; TRDD3 matches at 9 bases. CDR1 is TSWWSYY, CDR2 QGS, per germline. The ends lost 7 bases at V and 9 bases at J; junction bases unmatched: 27. The CDR3 has 19 residues. The CDR3 loop is CALVPTPSEGIREIRELIF. CDR3 DNA: TGTGCTCTTGTCCCGACCCCCTCAGAGGGGATACGCGAGATCCGGGAACTCATCTTT.

This clone was seen ten or more times. Other DNA variants within this sample encode the same CDR3. The chain links TRDV1 to TRDJ1; no clear D. The CDR3 is made up of 19 amino acids. Trimming took 0 bases from V and 3 from J, leaving 23 bases between them. Per the germline V gene, CDR1 is TSWWSYY and CDR2 is QGS. Written as DNA, the CDR3 is TGTGCTCTTGGGGAACTCAACTCCTCCGAATATCAAGGAGCCGATAAACTCATCTTT. It codes for CALGELNSSEYQGADKLIF.

Only a few counts were recorded for this clone. TCRdb assigns this DNA the protein of a much larger clone, which departs from its translation at residues 10 and 12; this likely reflects a read error, and the protein shown comes from translating the DNA. The chain is built from TRDV1 and TRDJ1; D remains unclear. The germline gives CDR1 TSWWSYY, CDR2 QGS. The CDR3 is 18 residues long. V was shortened by 4 bases and J by 3 bases, with 24 bases between the two germline ends. The CDR3 nucleotides are TGTGCTCTTGGGGTCCGTTGGGCCCCGGGTGTAGAGGCCGATAAACTCATCTTT. It is translated as CALGVRWAPGVEADKLIF.

Concerning this clone itself: This DNA's translation differs at residue 8 from TCRdb's protein, which comes from a much larger clone; a read error is likely, and the protein shown is translated from the DNA. The sample carries other DNA sequences with the same CDR3. This chain joins TRDV2 and TRDJ1; tentative D call: TRDD3 (6 bases). Because TCRdb records no J gene, it was assigned here through a match of the DNA to germline. V lost 0 bases and J lost 0, with 16 bases in between. CDR1 is GEAIGNYY, CDR2 EKD, per germline. The CDR3 totals 17 residues. Here the CDR3 DNA reads TGTGCCTGTGACACCGTTGGGGGTCCCTTGTACACCGATAAACTCATCTTT. Translated, it gives CACDTVGGPLYTDKLIF.

Concerning this clone: This DNA's translation and the protein TCRdb lists, from a much larger clone, do not match at residue 5, likely due to a read error; the protein shown is translated from the DNA. This chain links TRDV1 with TRDJ1; 10 bases map to TRDD3. The J gene was not available in TCRdb and was assigned here by matching the DNA to germline segments. This CDR3 has 18 amino acids. Germline trimming cut 4 bases from V and 2 bases from J; bases unmatched to any gene: 13. Germline assignment: CDR1 TSWWSYY and CDR2 QGS. The CDR3 spells CALGGGLVGGYMTDKLIF. CDR3 DNA: TGTGCTCTTGGGGGAGGCCTTGTTGGGGGATACATGACCGATAAACTCATCTTT.

A remark on this clone: TCRdb shows a much larger clone's protein in place of this DNA's translation, and the two differ at residue 3, likely through a read error; the protein shown is translated from the DNA. The gene calls are TRDV2 and TRDJ1; TRDD3 aligns across 10 bases. No J gene was available from TCRdb, and it was assigned here by a germline match of the DNA. Per the germline V gene, CDR1 is GEAIGNYY and CDR2 is EKD. This CDR3 contains 21 residues. In nucleotides, the CDR3 is TGTGCCTATGACACCATAACTCTACTGGGGGATGTTGAGACCCTGACCGATAAACTCATCTTT. Its translation: CAYDTITLLGDVETLTDKLIF.

This clone has just a few counts. A far larger clone is just one base off, so this is likely a read error. The same CDR3 arises from other DNA sequences in this sample as well. The gene calls are TRDV1 and TRDJ1, with 13 bases identical to TRDD3. The V gene end was trimmed by 0 bases and the J gene end by 5 bases; junction bases not matched to a gene: 21. Germline assignment: CDR1 TSWWSYY and CDR2 QGS. The CDR3 has 22 residues. CDR3 nucleotide sequence: TGTGCTCTTGGGGAACTCCTTCCTACTAAGTACTGGGGGATACGAGGGGCTGATAAACTCATCTTT. Protein: CALGELLPTKYWGIRGADKLIF.

To note about this clone: This DNA translates differently at residue 6 from the TCRdb protein, which is that of a much larger clone; a read error is likely, and the protein shown is the DNA's own translation. The chain couples TRDV1 to TRDJ1; D possibly corresponds to TRDD3 (10 bases). The J gene comes from matching the DNA to germline here; TCRdb lacks it. Deletions cut 2 bases from V and 0 bases from J, with 37 bases between. The CDR3 extends over 24 amino acids. The V gene's germline CDR1 is TSWWSYY and CDR2 QGS. The CDR3 loop reads CALGECGLPTTFFGGYTHTDKLIF. The CDR3 bases are TGTGCTCTTGGGGAATGTGGCCTTCCTACGACATTTTTTGGGGGATACACCCACACCGATAAACTCATCTTT.

There are many counts of this clone. The chain links TRDV2 to TRDJ1; 8 bases align to TRDD3. The CDR3 has 15 amino acids. Germline V gene sequence: CDR1 GEAIGNYY, CDR2 EKD. After removal of 2 bases from V and 3 bases from J, the junction contained 7 bases not matched to a gene. The CDR3 nucleotides read TGTGCCTGTGACAGATTGGGGGATGTGGCCGATAAACTCATCTTT. It translates to CACDRLGDVADKLIF.

This clone was observed at least ten times. This DNA's translation differs at residue 3 from TCRdb's protein, which comes from a much larger clone; a read error is likely, and the protein shown is translated from the DNA. The chain is built from TRDV2 and TRDJ1; 10 bases are shared with TRDD3. This CDR3 spans 19 amino acids. The V gene's germline CDR1 is GEAIGNYY and CDR2 EKD. The CDR3, as DNA: TGTGCCTATGACACCGTCATGGGGACTGGGGGATTCGCCACCGATAAACTCATCTTT. It specifies CAYDTVMGTGGFATDKLIF.

This clone was seen many times. The chain joins TRDV2 to TRDJ3; 12 bases are shared with TRDD3. No J segment appears in TCRdb, so it was assigned here by matching the sequence to germline. The CDR3 runs 20 residues. The germline CDR1 and CDR2 sequences are GEAIGNYY and EKD. V lost 3 bases, J lost 0 bases, and 8 bases stayed unmatched. The CDR3 DNA is TGTGCCTGTGACTCGGTACTGGGGGATACCCACTCCTGGGACACCCGACAGATGTTTTTC. Amino acids: CACDSVLGDTHSWDTRQMFF.